This is a list of T cell receptor beta chains from one sample in a study of cytotoxic CD8 clonotypes in ibrutinib-treated CLL. Profiled with immunoSEQ multiplex PCR; TCRdb holds only in-frame clones, not every one. The data show 250,000 to 350,000 clones, approximately 76% seen once. The sample here was PBMCs, taken at disease progression, from a patient treated with ibrutinib. These receptors originate from a human donor with chronic lymphocytic leukemia. Both conserved end residues are part of each CDR3. The order of the fields is D gene, clone size, V gene, J gene, CDR3 protein, CDR3 DNA. A D gene is named only where the DNA matches it firmly. Not all rows give a size; the values are once, few, many and, for expanded clones, a class.

d_gene: TRBD1; abundance: NA; v_gene: TRBV7-9; j_gene: TRBJ2-7; CDR3aa: CASSPPDRGLYEQYF; CDR3nt: TGTGCCAGCAGCCCCCCCGACAGGGGGCTATACGAGCAGTACTTC
d_gene: NA; abundance: NA; v_gene: TRBV19; j_gene: TRBJ2-7; CDR3aa: CASSGEGLNYEQYF; CDR3nt: TGTGCCAGTAGTGGGGAAGGGCTTAACTACGAGCAGTACTTC
d_gene: TRBD1; abundance: NA; v_gene: TRBV18; j_gene: TRBJ2-5; CDR3aa: CASSPGQGMRETQYF; CDR3nt: TGTGCCAGCTCACCGGGACAGGGGATGAGAGAGACCCAGTACTTC
d_gene: NA; abundance: NA; v_gene: TRBV7-3; j_gene: TRBJ2-3; CDR3aa: CASSLRGQRRGADTQYF; CDR3nt: TGTGCCAGCAGCTTGAGGGGCCAGCGGAGGGGCGCAGATACGCAGTATTTT
d_gene: NA; abundance: NA; v_gene: TRBV4-2; j_gene: TRBJ1-1; CDR3aa: CASSQGDRSSTEAFF; CDR3nt: TGTGCCAGCAGCCAAGGAGATAGGAGTTCGACTGAAGCTTTCTTT
d_gene: TRBD1; abundance: NA; v_gene: TRBV10-3; j_gene: TRBJ1-4; CDR3aa: CAISSGGSNEKLFF; CDR3nt: TGTGCCATCAGCTCAGGGGGCAGTAATGAAAAACTGTTTTTT
d_gene: NA; abundance: NA; v_gene: TRBV5-6; j_gene: TRBJ2-7; CDR3aa: CASSPAGQEQYF; CDR3nt: TGTGCCAGCAGCCCCGCGGGGCAAGAGCAGTACTTC
d_gene: TRBD1; abundance: NA; v_gene: TRBV7-8; j_gene: TRBJ1-2; CDR3aa: CASSRGATGEYYGYTF; CDR3nt: TGTGCCAGCAGCCGAGGGGCGACAGGGGAATACTATGGCTACACCTTC
d_gene: NA; abundance: NA; v_gene: TRBV10-1; j_gene: TRBJ1-1; CDR3aa: CASSEGDLLASLPTEAFF; CDR3nt: TGCGCCAGCAGTGAGGGGGACTTATTGGCCTCCCTACCTACTGAAGCTTTCTTT
d_gene: NA; abundance: NA; v_gene: TRBV28; j_gene: TRBJ2-1; CDR3aa: CASSFSAHPQFF; CDR3nt: TGTGCCAGCAGTTTCTCGGCTCACCCGCAGTTCTTC
d_gene: NA; abundance: NA; v_gene: TRBV5-5; j_gene: TRBJ1-5; CDR3aa: CASSPTRGYSNQPQHF; CDR3nt: TGTGCCAGCAGCCCCACACGGGGTTATAGCAATCAGCCCCAGCATTTT
d_gene: TRBD1; abundance: NA; v_gene: TRBV5-6; j_gene: TRBJ2-2; CDR3aa: CASSSPWDSYTGELFF; CDR3nt: TGTGCCAGCAGCTCGCCCTGGGACAGTTACACCGGGGAGCTGTTTTTT
d_gene: NA; abundance: few; v_gene: TRBV19; j_gene: TRBJ1-1; CDR3aa: CASSIGTNLNTEAFF; CDR3nt: TGTGCCAGTAGTATAGGGACGAATCTGAACACTGAAGCTTTCTTT
d_gene: NA; abundance: NA; v_gene: TRBV7-2; j_gene: TRBJ1-1; CDR3aa: CASRPGRPNTEAFF; CDR3nt: TGTGCCAGCAGACCTGGACGGCCTAACACTGAAGCTTTCTTT
d_gene: TRBD2; abundance: NA; v_gene: TRBV4-1; j_gene: TRBJ2-7; CDR3aa: CASSQTTSGRNHEQYF; CDR3nt: TGCGCCAGCAGCCAAACCACTAGCGGGAGGAATCACGAGCAGTACTTC
d_gene: NA; abundance: NA; v_gene: TRBV5-1; j_gene: TRBJ2-1; CDR3aa: CASSLAGLAFNEQFF; CDR3nt: TGCGCCAGCAGCTTGGCGGGACTGGCATTTAATGAGCAGTTCTTC